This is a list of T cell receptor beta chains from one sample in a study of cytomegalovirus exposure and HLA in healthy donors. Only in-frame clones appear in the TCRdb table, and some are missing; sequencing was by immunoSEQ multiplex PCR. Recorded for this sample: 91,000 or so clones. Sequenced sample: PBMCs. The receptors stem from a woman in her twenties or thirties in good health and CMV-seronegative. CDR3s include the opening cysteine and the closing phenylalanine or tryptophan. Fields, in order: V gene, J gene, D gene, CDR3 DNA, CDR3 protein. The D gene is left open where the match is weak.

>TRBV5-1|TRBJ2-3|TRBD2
TGCGCCAGCAGCTTGGGGCCCAGCGGGAGGAGTTCTAGCACAGATACGCAGTATTTT
CASSLGPSGRSSSTDTQYF
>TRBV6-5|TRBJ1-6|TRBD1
TGTGCCAGCAGTTACTCCCAGGACAGGGCAAATTCACCCCTCCACTTT
CASSYSQDRANSPLHF
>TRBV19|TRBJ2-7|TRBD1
TGTGCCAGTAGTATAGGGGCAGGGGGCTCGAACGAGCAGTACTTC
CASSIGAGGSNEQYF
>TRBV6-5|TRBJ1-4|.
TGTGCCAGCAGCCGGGGGGGAGGAGAAAAACTGTTTTTT
CASSRGGGEKLFF
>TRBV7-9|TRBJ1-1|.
TGTGCCAGCAGCTTAAGATCCGGACAGCCGAACACTGAAGCTTTCTTT
CASSLRSGQPNTEAFF
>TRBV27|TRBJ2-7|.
TGTGCCAGCAGTTTAGGACATCAATACGAGCAGTACTTC
CASSLGHQYEQYF
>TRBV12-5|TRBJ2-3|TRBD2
TGTGCTAGTGGAGAACCCACCGGGACTAGCACCACAGATACGCAGTATTTT
CASGEPTGTSTTDTQYF
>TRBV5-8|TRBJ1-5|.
TGTGCCAGCAGCTCCAGGGGACGCAATCAGCTCCAGCATTTT
CASSSRGRNQLQHF
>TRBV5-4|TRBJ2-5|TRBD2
TGTGCCAGCAGCTTGGCGGCGGGGGATGAGACCCAGTACTTC
CASSLAAGDETQYF
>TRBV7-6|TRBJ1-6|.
TGTGCCAGCAGCGATGGGACTGACTATTCACCCCTCCACTTT
CASSDGTDYSPLHF
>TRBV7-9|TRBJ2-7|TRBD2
TGTGCCAGCAGCTTCCCCATTCCGACTAGCGGGGGGCTCTACGAGCAGTACTTC
CASSFPIPTSGGLYEQYF
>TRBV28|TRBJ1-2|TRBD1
TGTGCCAGCAGTTTATTGTCAGGGGGCTTGGGATATGGCTACACCTTC
CASSLLSGGLGYGYTF
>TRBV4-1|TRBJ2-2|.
TGCGCCAGCAGCCAACTCCCAGGGGCGCACACCGGGGAGCTGTTTTTT
CASSQLPGAHTGELFF
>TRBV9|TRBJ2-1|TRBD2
TGTGCCAGCAGCGTAGCTATTAGCGGGGGGCCATCCTACAATGAGCAGTTCTTC
CASSVAISGGPSYNEQFF
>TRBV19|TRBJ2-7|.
TGTGCCAGTAGTACTCCGGGACTTTCCTACGAGCAGTACTTC
CASSTPGLSYEQYF